This T cell receptor beta chain comes out of a study of cytomegalovirus exposure and HLA in healthy donors. Findings and caveats of the study: Earlier analysis yielded a pattern in which most TCR beta V segments were productive about 90% or about 30% of the time.

As for this clone: Its cognate antigen is unknown. The junction departs from germline at one end; a sequencing error may be responsible.

Primers for the PCR totalled 60 Vbeta and 13 Jbeta. In the study's own analysis: Approximately 86 million unique TCR beta chains, some 11 million shared, were counted in a later analysis. Assay: immunoSEQ multiplex PCR; the TCRdb copy retains only in-frame clones and omits some. The V and J calls and clone size were taken over from that table, and D and trimming were inferred from the DNA. The repertoire holds some 130,000 clones, with over 80% as singletons. CDR1 is SEHNR, CDR2 FQNEAQ, per germline (reference sequence). This CDR3 has 14 residues. This chain uses TRBV7-9 with TRBJ2-7, with 11 nucleotides matching TRBD2. Sequenced: PBMCs. This clonotype was obtained from a man aged 35 to 55 in good health and CMV-seronegative. CDR3 DNA sequence: TGTTCCAGCAGCTTTAGCGGGGGGGCCTACGAGCAGTACTTC. It specifies CSSSFSGGAYEQYF.